Below are 20 T cell receptor beta chains sequenced from a single sample in a study of T cell changes during pregnancy in multiple sclerosis. Generated by immunoSEQ multiplex PCR, the TCRdb table keeps only in-frame clones and is missing some. The table lists around 110,000 clones, roughly 90% of them singletons, with approximately 1.6% in the top ten. The input for sequencing was peripheral blood, taken after pregnancy. The receptors come from a female donor with multiple sclerosis, enrolled in a pregnancy study.

V gene TRBV7-9 combines with J gene TRBJ2-1; TRBD2 matches at 11 bases. This CDR3 is built from 16 residues. The V and J ends lost 5 bases and 1 base, in that order; junction bases with no gene match: 4. The V gene's germline CDR1 is SEHNR and CDR2 FQNEAQ (reference sequence). The CDR3 nucleotides read TGTGCCAGCAGCCCGAGACTAGCGGGATCCTACAATGAGCAGTTCTTC. Its protein is CASSPRLAGSYNEQFF.

The chain couples TRBV2 to TRBJ1-5; 9 nucleotides align to TRBD1. CDR1 is SNHLY, CDR2 FYNNEI, per germline. This CDR3 contains 20 residues. The V gene end was trimmed by 4 bases and the J gene end by 5 bases; junction bases not matched to a gene: 21. The chain's CDR3 is CASSGGNGQGLLGSDQPQHF. The CDR3 DNA follows: TGTGCCAGCAGTGGGGGCAACGGACAGGGGCTTTTAGGGTCGGATCAGCCCCAGCATTTT. Based on the CDR3 plus reference TRBV2 and TRBJ1-5, the full variable domain is EPEVTQTPSHQVTQMGQEVILRCVPISNHLYFYWYRQILGQKVEFLVSFYNNEISEKSEIFDDQFSVERPDGSNFTLKIRSTKLEDSAMYFCASSGGNGQGLLGSDQPQHFGDGTRLSIL.

V is TRBV7-3 and J is TRBJ2-3; 8 nucleotides match TRBD2. With V trimmed by 1 base and J by 1 base, 4 bases remained unmatched. The CDR3 spans 16 residues. Germline V CDR1 and CDR2: SGHTA, FQGTGA. This chain's CDR3 is CASSLKAGERTDTQYF. The CDR3 coding sequence is TGTGCCAGCAGCTTAAAAGCGGGGGAACGCACAGATACGCAGTATTTT.

This clone was seen only once. The chain combines TRBV7-6 with TRBJ1-4; possibly TRBD1 for D (5 bases). CDR3 length: 15 residues. V dropped 2 bases and J dropped 4 bases, with 11 bases sitting between them. CDR1 and CDR2 (germline): SGHVS, FNYEAQ. Here the CDR3 DNA reads TGTGCCAGCAGCTTATGGGGCTCTGTTAATGAAAAACTGTTTTTT. As protein: CASSLWGSVNEKLFF.

The chain combines TRBV6-6 with TRBJ1-1, with 9 bases fitting TRBD1. Trimming took 2 bases from V and 5 from J; bases not matched to a gene: 6. Germline CDR1 reads MNHNY; CDR2 reads SVGAGI (reference sequence). This CDR3 is built from 15 residues. The CDR3 loop is CASSYMTGGPTEAFF. The CDR3 region has the DNA TGTGCCAGCAGTTACATGACAGGGGGGCCAACTGAAGCTTTCTTT.

The CDR3 loop is CASSQDKNQPQHF. The CDR3 nucleotides read TGTGCCAGCAGCCAGGACAAAAATCAGCCCCAGCATTTT. This sequence joins TRBV7-9 and TRBJ1-5, with D tentatively TRBD1 (5 bases). V was clipped by 5 bases and J by 4 bases, with 9 bases between them. There are 13 residues in the CDR3. In germline, CDR1 is SEHNR, CDR2 FQNEAQ (reference sequence).

The rearrangement links TRBV9 to TRBJ2-7; 10 positions agree with TRBD2. The CDR3 loop spans 14 amino acids. The V gene end was trimmed by 1 base and the J gene end by 6 bases; junction bases not matched to a gene: 4. Germline V gives CDR1 SGDLS, CDR2 YYNGEE. The CDR3 reads CASSVTSGISEQYF. In DNA form, the CDR3 reads TGTGCCAGCAGCGTAACTAGCGGGATAAGCGAGCAGTACTTC. The whole variable domain, filled in from reference TRBV9 and TRBJ2-7, reads DSGVTQTPKHLITATGQRVTLRCSPRSGDLSVYWYQQSLDQGLQFLIQYYNGEERAKGNILERFSAQQFPDLHSELNLSSLELGDSALYFCASSVTSGISEQYFGPGTRLTVT.

This clone has more than one count but fewer than ten. The V and J genes are TRBV27 and TRBJ2-7; TRBD2 might be the D (5 bases). Germline-derived CDR1 and CDR2 are MNHEY and SMNVEV (reference sequence). V dropped 1 base and J dropped 2 bases, with 12 bases sitting between them. CDR3 size: 15 residues. CDR3 amino acids: CASSLLAPGAYEQYF. The CDR3 nucleotides read TGTGCCAGCAGTTTATTGGCTCCCGGGGCCTACGAGCAGTACTTC.

This chain joins TRBV7-9 and TRBJ2-7; a possible D gene is TRBD2 (7 bases). This CDR3 has 13 amino acids. V was trimmed by 0 bases and J by 7 bases, leaving 10 bases between them. CDR1 and CDR2 from the germline V gene are SEHNR and FQNEAQ (reference sequence). The CDR3 coding sequence is TGTGCCAGCAGCTTAGCGGGGGGGCAAGAGCAGTACTTC. The encoded protein is CASSLAGGQEQYF.

The V and J genes are TRBV13 and TRBJ2-2; TRBD2 aligns across 7 bases. Trimming cost V 1 base and J 5 bases; bases outside gene matches: 4. This CDR3 has 15 amino acids. Germline V gene sequence: CDR1 PRHDT, CDR2 FYEKMQ (reference sequence). The DNA for the CDR3 is TGTGCCAGCAGCTTAGACGGCGGGAGAACCGGGGAGCTGTTTTTT. This gives the protein CASSLDGGRTGELFF.

J is TRBJ1-2 and V is TRBV7-2, with 9 bases lining up with TRBD1. The ends lost 4 bases at V and 2 bases at J; junction bases unmatched: 8. Germline CDR1 reads SGHTA; CDR2 reads FQGNSA. The CDR3 contains 16 residues. The CDR3 DNA follows: TGTGCCAGCAGCTCCCCGCGGGACAGGGTGAACTATGGCTACACCTTC. Amino acids: CASSSPRDRVNYGYTF.

The gene calls are TRBV11-2 and TRBJ2-7; no reliable D call. The V end lost 1 base, the J end lost 1 base, and 11 bases lay between the germline ends. The CDR3 runs 15 residues. Per the germline V gene, CDR1 is SGHAT and CDR2 is FQNNGV. CDR3 region: CASSLVQVRSYEQYF. CDR3 coding DNA: TGTGCCAGCAGCTTAGTTCAGGTCCGATCCTACGAGCAGTACTTC.

The chain recombines TRBV6-6 with TRBJ1-5, with 8 bases aligning to TRBD1. With 7 bases clipped from V and 7 bases from J, the junction kept 6 bases outside the gene matches. The CDR3 loop spans 13 amino acids. Germline V lookup: CDR1 MNHNY, CDR2 SVGAGI (reference sequence). CDR3 bases: TGTGCCAGCACCCAGGGGGCAGGACAGCCCCAGCATTTT. It codes for CASTQGAGQPQHF.

The chain is built from TRBV7-9 and TRBJ2-5; 7 positions match TRBD1. V was clipped by 5 bases and J by 4 bases; unmatched bases: 7. The CDR3 runs 14 residues. The germline CDR1 and CDR2 sequences are SEHNR and FQNEAQ (reference sequence). The DNA of the CDR3 is TGTGCCAGCAGCGTCGACAGGGTGGTAGAGACCCAGTACTTC. Residues: CASSVDRVVETQYF.

V usage is TRBV20-1 and J usage is TRBJ1-6; D is unclear. CDR3 length: 10 residues. The germline V gene has CDR1 DFQATT and CDR2 SNEGSKA (reference sequence). V dropped 0 bases and J dropped 15 bases, with 6 bases sitting between them. CDR3 DNA: TGCAGTGCTAGAGATCCCATCCTCCACTTT. As protein: CSARDPILHF.

Here the CDR3 DNA reads TGCGCCAGCGAGGACAGGGTTACGGAGACCCAGTACTTC. This codes for CASEDRVTETQYF. The V gene is TRBV5-1, the J gene TRBJ2-5, with 8 bases aligning to TRBD1. CDR1 and CDR2 (germline): SGHRS, YFSETQ. The CDR3 consists of 13 residues. After removal of 7 bases from V and 5 bases from J, the junction contained 7 bases not matched to a gene.

The CDR3 is CASSWGVQGNGGELFF. CDR3 sequence (DNA): TGTGCCAGCTCCTGGGGTGTACAGGGAAACGGCGGGGAGCTGTTTTTT. V gene TRBV9 combines with J gene TRBJ2-2; the D gene is possibly TRBD1 (6 bases). The germline V gene encodes CDR1 SGDLS and CDR2 YYNGEE. V shed 7 bases and J shed 7 bases, with 23 bases lying between them. The CDR3 has 16 residues.

J is TRBJ2-2 and V is TRBV7-6; TRBD1 aligns across 7 bases. The V and J ends lost 5 bases and 5 bases, in that order; junction bases with no gene match: 8. The CDR3 is made up of 15 amino acids. The V gene's germline CDR1 is SGHVS and CDR2 FNYEAQ. The CDR3 coding sequence is TGTGCCAGCAGCCCCCTACAGGGGCGAACCGGGGAGCTGTTTTTT. Translation: CASSPLQGRTGELFF.

The rearrangement links TRBV7-9 to TRBJ2-3; 8 bases are a match to TRBD2. CDR1 and CDR2 (germline): SEHNR, FQNEAQ (reference sequence). The length of the CDR3 is 13 residues. J was trimmed by 4 bases and V by 4 bases; bases with no gene match: 1. The CDR3 DNA follows: TGTGCCAGCAGCTCCGGGGGGGCAGATACGCAGTATTTT. Protein: CASSSGGADTQYF. The full variable domain, completed using reference TRBV7-9 and TRBJ2-3, is DTGVSQNPRHKITKRGQNVTFRCDPISEHNRLYWYRQTLGQGPEFLTYFQNEAQLEKSRLLSDRFSAERPKGSFSTLEIQRTEQGDSAMYLCASSSGGADTQYFGPGTRLTVL.

This clone was found once. V is TRBV19 and J is TRBJ1-1; 7 bases line up with TRBD1. The CDR3 is 14 amino acids. CDR1 LNHDA and CDR2 SQIVND come from the germline V gene (reference sequence). The ends lost 5 bases at V and 4 bases at J; junction bases unmatched: 7. CDR3 sequence reads: CASSPLGQVTEAFF. The DNA for the CDR3 is TGTGCCAGTAGTCCCCTCGGACAGGTCACTGAAGCTTTCTTT.